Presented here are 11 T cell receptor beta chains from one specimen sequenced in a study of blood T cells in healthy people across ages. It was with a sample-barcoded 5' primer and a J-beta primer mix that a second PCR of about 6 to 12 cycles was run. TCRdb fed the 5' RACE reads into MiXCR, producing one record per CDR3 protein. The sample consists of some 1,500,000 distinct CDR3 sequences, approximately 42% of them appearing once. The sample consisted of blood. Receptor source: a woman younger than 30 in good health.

The CDR3 DNA reads TGCAGTGCTAAAGGGACTAGCGTGGGCTACAATGAGCAGTTCTTC. Translating gives CSAKGTSVGYNEQFF. This chain links TRBV20-1 with TRBJ2-1; the match to TRBD2 covers 10 bases. V shed 4 bases and J 3 bases; nucleotides not matched to a gene: 6. CDR1 and CDR2 from the germline V gene are DFQATT and SNEGSKA (reference sequence). This CDR3 has 15 residues.

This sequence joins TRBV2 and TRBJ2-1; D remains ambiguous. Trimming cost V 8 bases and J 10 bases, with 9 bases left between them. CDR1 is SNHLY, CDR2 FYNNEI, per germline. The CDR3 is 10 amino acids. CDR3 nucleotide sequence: TGTGCCAGCGCTTCCGGGGAGCAGTTCTTC. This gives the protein CASASGEQFF.

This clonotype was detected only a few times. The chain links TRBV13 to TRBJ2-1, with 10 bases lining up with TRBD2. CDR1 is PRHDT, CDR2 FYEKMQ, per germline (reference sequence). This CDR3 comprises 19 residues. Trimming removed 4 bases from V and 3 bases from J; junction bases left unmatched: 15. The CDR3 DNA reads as TGTGCCAGCAGCTGTCTAAGCGGGAGGGCCGAAACCTACTACAATGAGCAGTTCTTC. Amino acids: CASSCLSGRAETYYNEQFF.

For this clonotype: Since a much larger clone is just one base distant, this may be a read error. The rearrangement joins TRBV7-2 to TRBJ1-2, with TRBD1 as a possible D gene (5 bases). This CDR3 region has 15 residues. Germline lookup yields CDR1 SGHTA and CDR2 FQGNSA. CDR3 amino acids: CANSFSGALSYGYTF. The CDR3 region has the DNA TGTGCCAACAGCTTTTCCGGGGCACTCTCCTATGGCTACACCTTC.

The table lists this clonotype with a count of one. The CDR3 DNA follows: TGTGCCAGCAGCCAATTAGGGGGAAGGTTGGAGGACACTGAAGCTTTCTTT. It encodes CASSQLGGRLEDTEAFF. The chain joins TRBV27 to TRBJ1-1; D perhaps matches TRBD1 (6 bases). The CDR3 is 17 residues long. Trimming pared 6 bases from V and 3 bases from J, leaving 23 bases between. Germline loops: CDR1 MNHEY, CDR2 SMNVEV (reference sequence).

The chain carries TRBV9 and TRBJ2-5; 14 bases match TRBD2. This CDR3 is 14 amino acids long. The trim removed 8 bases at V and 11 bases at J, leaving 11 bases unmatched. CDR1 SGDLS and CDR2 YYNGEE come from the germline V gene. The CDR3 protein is CASRGTSGSNEQYF. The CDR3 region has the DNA TGTGCCAGTCGAGGGACTAGCGGGAGCAATGAGCAGTACTTC.

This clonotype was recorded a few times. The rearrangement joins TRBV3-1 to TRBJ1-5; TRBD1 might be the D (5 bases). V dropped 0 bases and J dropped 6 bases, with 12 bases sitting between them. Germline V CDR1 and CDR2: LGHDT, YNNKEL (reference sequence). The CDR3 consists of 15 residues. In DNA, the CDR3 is TGTGCCAGCAGCCAAGATTGGGGACGGAGTCAGCCCCAGCATTTT. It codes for CASSQDWGRSQPQHF.

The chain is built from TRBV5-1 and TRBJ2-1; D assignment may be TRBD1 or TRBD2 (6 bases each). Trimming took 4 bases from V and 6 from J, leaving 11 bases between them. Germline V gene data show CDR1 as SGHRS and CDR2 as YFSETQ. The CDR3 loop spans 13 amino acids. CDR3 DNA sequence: TGCGCCAGCAGCGTAGGGGGGCTCAATGAGCAGTTCTTC. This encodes CASSVGGLNEQFF.

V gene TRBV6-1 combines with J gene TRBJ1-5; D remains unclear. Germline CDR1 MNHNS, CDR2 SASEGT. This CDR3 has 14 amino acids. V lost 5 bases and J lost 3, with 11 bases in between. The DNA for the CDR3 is TGTGCCAGCAGTAGCGGGAGCAACAATCAGCCCCAGCATTTT. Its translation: CASSSGSNNQPQHF.

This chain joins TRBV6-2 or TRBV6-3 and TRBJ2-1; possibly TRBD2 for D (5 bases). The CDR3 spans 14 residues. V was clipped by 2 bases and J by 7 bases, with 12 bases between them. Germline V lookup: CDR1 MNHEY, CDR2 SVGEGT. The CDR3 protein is CASSYRQEVNEQFF. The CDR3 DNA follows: TGTGCCAGCAGTTACCGCCAGGAGGTTAATGAGCAGTTCTTC.

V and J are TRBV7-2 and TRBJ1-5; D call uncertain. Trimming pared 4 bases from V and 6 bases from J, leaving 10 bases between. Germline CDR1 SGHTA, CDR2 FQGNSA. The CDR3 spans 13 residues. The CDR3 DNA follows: TGTGCCAGCAGCTCAACTTTCATTCAGCCCCAGCATTTT. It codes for CASSSTFIQPQHF.